This is a list of T cell receptor beta chains from one sample in a study of CD8+ T cells in alopecia areata. Measured with immunoSEQ multiplex PCR; TCRdb has only the in-frame clones, and not every one. The data show around 140,000 clones, about 56% seen once. Sequences were derived from CD8+ T cells sorted from blood, sampled at week 4, from a patient treated with tofacitinib. Receptors originate from a human donor with alopecia areata. Both conserved end residues are part of each CDR3. A D gene is named only where the DNA matches it firmly. Only some rows state a clone size, as once, few, many or a class for expanded clones.

d_call: TRBD2; v_call: TRBV9; clone_size: NA; j_call: TRBJ2-5; cdr3_aa: CASSAPIAGGRTYQETQYF; cdr3_nt: TGTGCCAGCAGCGCACCTATAGCGGGGGGCCGCACGTACCAAGAGACCCAGTACTTC
d_call: TRBD2; v_call: TRBV6-4; clone_size: medium-sized; j_call: TRBJ2-3; cdr3_aa: CASSDSGGATDTQYF; cdr3_nt: TGTGCCAGCAGTGATAGCGGGGGGGCCACAGATACGCAGTATTTT
d_call: TRBD1; v_call: TRBV9; clone_size: NA; j_call: TRBJ2-1; cdr3_aa: CASSVAGTGMLEQFF; cdr3_nt: TGTGCCAGCAGCGTAGCCGGGACAGGGATGTTAGAGCAGTTCTTC
d_call: NA; v_call: TRBV12-5; clone_size: few; j_call: TRBJ2-2; cdr3_aa: CASGHDLVTGELFF; cdr3_nt: TGTGCTAGTGGCCACGACCTCGTCACCGGGGAGCTGTTTTTT
d_call: NA; v_call: TRBV5-1; clone_size: NA; j_call: TRBJ1-2; cdr3_aa: CASSFGTHYGYTF; cdr3_nt: TGCGCCAGCAGCTTCGGGACACACTATGGCTACACCTTC
d_call: TRBD2; v_call: TRBV7-8; clone_size: NA; j_call: TRBJ2-3; cdr3_aa: CASSMGLAGDTDTQYF; cdr3_nt: TGTGCCAGCAGCATGGGACTAGCGGGAGACACAGATACGCAGTATTTT
d_call: NA; v_call: TRBV11-2; clone_size: few; j_call: TRBJ2-7; cdr3_aa: CASSLTTAYEQYF; cdr3_nt: TGTGCCAGCAGCTTAACGACTGCCTACGAGCAGTACTTC
d_call: NA; v_call: TRBV4-2; clone_size: NA; j_call: TRBJ1-6; cdr3_aa: CASSQLGILHF; cdr3_nt: TGTGCCAGCAGCCAACTGGGTATCCTCCACTTT
d_call: TRBD1; v_call: TRBV18; clone_size: few; j_call: TRBJ2-3; cdr3_aa: CASSPRKGQPLGDTQYF; cdr3_nt: TGTGCCAGCTCACCACGAAAGGGACAGCCCCTGGGAGATACGCAGTATTTT
d_call: NA; v_call: TRBV5-6; clone_size: NA; j_call: TRBJ2-7; cdr3_aa: CASSSGSYEQYF; cdr3_nt: TGTGCCAGCAGCTCGGGGTCTTACGAGCAGTACTTC
d_call: NA; v_call: TRBV4-2; clone_size: NA; j_call: TRBJ2-2; cdr3_aa: CASSQGLTSTTGELFF; cdr3_nt: TGTGCCAGCAGCCAAGGTCTAACTTCAACCACCGGGGAGCTGTTTTTT
d_call: TRBD1; v_call: TRBV27; clone_size: NA; j_call: TRBJ2-7; cdr3_aa: CASSYGTGAYEQYF; cdr3_nt: TGTGCCAGCAGTTACGGGACAGGAGCCTACGAGCAGTACTTC
d_call: NA; v_call: TRBV6-5; clone_size: few; j_call: TRBJ2-1; cdr3_aa: CASRTEGEQFF; cdr3_nt: TGTGCCAGCAGGACAGAGGGCGAGCAGTTCTTC
d_call: TRBD2; v_call: TRBV7-2; clone_size: NA; j_call: TRBJ2-2; cdr3_aa: CASSYSGGGVTGELFF; cdr3_nt: TGTGCCAGCAGCTATAGCGGGGGCGGGGTCACCGGGGAGCTGTTTTTT
d_call: TRBD1; v_call: TRBV2; clone_size: NA; j_call: TRBJ1-1; cdr3_aa: CASSLDRGGTEAFF; cdr3_nt: TGTGCCAGCAGTTTGGACAGGGGTGGCACTGAAGCTTTCTTT
d_call: TRBD1; v_call: TRBV5-4; clone_size: few; j_call: TRBJ2-5; cdr3_aa: CASSLGQGETQYF; cdr3_nt: TGTGCCAGCAGCCTTGGACAGGGGGAGACCCAGTACTTC
d_call: TRBD1; v_call: TRBV29-1; clone_size: NA; j_call: TRBJ2-7; cdr3_aa: CSVQGTGDSYEQYF; cdr3_nt: TGCAGCGTCCAAGGGACAGGGGATTCCTACGAGCAGTACTTC
d_call: NA; v_call: TRBV4-1; clone_size: NA; j_call: TRBJ2-2; cdr3_aa: CASSQARGSSGELFF; cdr3_nt: TGCGCCAGCAGCCAAGCCCGAGGATCATCCGGGGAGCTGTTTTTT
d_call: TRBD1; v_call: TRBV5-8; clone_size: NA; j_call: TRBJ2-1; cdr3_aa: CASPRQGAAPYNEQFF; cdr3_nt: TGTGCCAGCCCTAGGCAGGGGGCCGCTCCCTACAATGAGCAGTTCTTC
d_call: TRBD1; v_call: TRBV14; clone_size: few; j_call: TRBJ1-4; cdr3_aa: CASSQDARDREAKLFF; cdr3_nt: TGTGCCAGCAGCCAAGATGCCCGGGACAGGGAGGCGAAACTGTTTTTT
d_call: NA; v_call: TRBV5-1; clone_size: NA; j_call: TRBJ2-7; cdr3_aa: CASSPLGLSISYEQYF; cdr3_nt: TGCGCCAGCAGCCCCCTGGGGCTGTCTATCTCCTACGAGCAGTACTTC
d_call: NA; v_call: TRBV7-9; clone_size: NA; j_call: TRBJ1-5; cdr3_aa: CASSSEGERNQPQHF; cdr3_nt: TGTGCCAGCAGCTCGGAGGGGGAGCGCAATCAGCCCCAGCATTTT
d_call: NA; v_call: TRBV2; clone_size: few; j_call: TRBJ2-7; cdr3_aa: CAGVPGTQDEQYF; cdr3_nt: TGTGCCGGGGTGCCCGGGACACAGGACGAGCAGTACTTC
d_call: NA; v_call: TRBV15; clone_size: NA; j_call: TRBJ2-2; cdr3_aa: CATSGSPSVVAGELFF; cdr3_nt: TGTGCCACCAGCGGATCGCCTAGCGTTGTGGCCGGGGAGCTGTTTTTT